The 15 T cell receptor beta chains listed next were all sequenced from one sample in a study of cytomegalovirus exposure and HLA in healthy donors. PCR employed 60 Vbeta and 13 Jbeta primers. Produced via immunoSEQ multiplex PCR; TCRdb's table is partial and in-frame only. The table lists some 130,000 clones, about 80% of them singletons. The sequenced material came from PBMCs. The source of these receptors is a boy between 2 and 10 years old in good health and CMV-seronegative.

The chain has TRBV12-5 and TRBJ1-1; 9 bases align to TRBD1. The CDR3 loop spans 15 amino acids. J was trimmed by 5 bases and V by 5 bases; bases with no gene match: 9. The germline CDR1 and CDR2 sequences are LGHNT and FRNRAP. The CDR3 bases are TGTGCTAGTGGTAAAATGACAGGGGGGAATACTGAAGCTTTCTTT. Protein: CASGKMTGGNTEAFF.

This clone was recorded only once. The J gene is TRBJ1-3, the V gene TRBV9; maybe TRBD1 (5 bases). The ends were cut back, 4 bases at V and 3 bases at J, with 14 bases in the middle. This CDR3 region has 15 residues. Germline CDR1 is SGDLS and CDR2 is YYNGEE. The CDR3 sequence: CASSPRPQGGNTIYF. The CDR3 nucleotides read TGTGCCAGCAGCCCGCGGCCCCAGGGTGGAAACACCATATATTTT.

This chain connects TRBV18 to TRBJ1-1, with D possibly TRBD1 on 6 matching bases. The CDR3 has 15 amino acids. Germline V gene data show CDR1 as KGHSH and CDR2 as LQKENI. V was clipped by 6 bases and J by 5 bases, with 19 bases between them. The CDR3: CASSPSKQGFTEAFF. CDR3 nucleotides: TGTGCCAGCTCCCCGAGTAAACAGGGTTTTACTGAAGCTTTCTTT.

This clone was recorded only once. The chain couples TRBV5-1 to TRBJ2-2, with a possible D match to TRBD2 (5 bases). Germline assignment: CDR1 SGHRS and CDR2 YFSETQ. Trimming cost V 4 bases and J 0 bases, with 10 bases left between them. The CDR3 length is 15 residues. The CDR3 region has the DNA TGCGCCAGCAGCACGGGATCTTCGAACACCGGGGAGCTGTTTTTT. Translated, it gives CASSTGSSNTGELFF.

J is TRBJ1-2 and V is TRBV7-9; 8 nucleotides match TRBD1. Germline-derived CDR1 and CDR2 are SEHNR and FQNEAQ (reference sequence). Losses at the gene ends were 3 bases for V and 3 bases for J; bases not matched to a gene: 3. The CDR3 consists of 14 residues. The CDR3 is CASSFTTGDYGYTF. CDR3 DNA: TGTGCCAGCAGCTTCACGACAGGGGACTATGGCTACACCTTC.

The chain uses TRBV2 and TRBJ2-1; D gene uncertain. The CDR3 extends over 14 amino acids. Germline V gene data show CDR1 as SNHLY and CDR2 as FYNNEI. The germline V and J ends were trimmed by 6 bases and 5 bases, with 14 bases remaining between them. CDR3 sequence (DNA): TGTGCCAGCAGCCTCCTGGCCCTAGACAATGAGCAGTTCTTC. This encodes CASSLLALDNEQFF.

V and J are TRBV27 and TRBJ1-5; D not resolved. With 1 base removed from V and 3 bases from J, the gap between germline ends came to 13 bases. Per germline, CDR1 MNHEY and CDR2 SMNVEV (reference sequence). This CDR3 region has 16 residues. As DNA, the CDR3 is TGTGCCAGCAGTTTATACGCCGAGGGTAACAATCAGCCCCAGCATTTT. This gives the protein CASSLYAEGNNQPQHF.

This chain joins TRBV5-1 and TRBJ2-3; 9 positions agree with TRBD2. V lost 0 bases, J lost 4 bases, and 3 bases stayed unmatched. The germline V gene encodes CDR1 SGHRS and CDR2 YFSETQ. The CDR3 runs to 15 residues. Here the CDR3 reads CASSLEVAGADTQYF. CDR3 nucleotides: TGCGCCAGCAGCTTGGAAGTAGCGGGGGCAGATACGCAGTATTTT.

To note about this clone: The sample carries other DNA sequences with the same CDR3. The J gene is TRBJ2-3, the V gene TRBV6-1; 10 bases align to TRBD2. The germline V gene encodes CDR1 MNHNS and CDR2 SASEGT. Trimming cost V 2 bases and J 4 bases; bases outside gene matches: 0. The CDR3 has 14 residues. The CDR3 DNA reads TGTGCCAGCAGTGAACTAGCGGGGGCAGATACGCAGTATTTT. It is translated as CASSELAGADTQYF.

The rearrangement joins TRBV9 to TRBJ2-2; tentative D call: TRBD2 (7 bases). This CDR3 spans 15 amino acids. Per germline, CDR1 SGDLS and CDR2 YYNGEE. Between the trimmed V and J ends, which lost 4 bases and 5 bases, there was a span of 15 bases. CDR3 in amino acids: CASSPYGGPTGELFF. For the CDR3, the DNA is TGTGCCAGCAGCCCCTACGGGGGGCCAACCGGGGAGCTGTTTTTT.

This chain connects TRBV11-1 to TRBJ2-7; a weak D match, TRBD2 (5 bases). The CDR3 covers 15 residues. V lost 3 bases to trimming and J lost 2 bases, with 14 bases between them. The germline CDR1 and CDR2 sequences are SGHAT and FQDESV (reference sequence). The CDR3 DNA reads as TGTGCCAGCAGCTTCCGGACGGACTTAACCTACGAGCAGTACTTC. Encoded protein: CASSFRTDLTYEQYF. The full variable domain, completed using reference TRBV11-1 and TRBJ2-7, is EAEVAQSPRYKITEKSQAVAFWCDPISGHATLYWYRQILGQGPELLVQFQDESVVDDSQLPKDRFSAERLKGVDSTLKIQPAELGDSAMYLCASSFRTDLTYEQYFGPGTRLTVT.

This clone appeared a single time. This chain connects TRBV7-9 to TRBJ1-4; D not resolved. V was cut by 5 bases and J by 7 bases, with 23 bases left in between. The CDR3 is made up of 17 amino acids. The germline V gene encodes CDR1 SEHNR and CDR2 FQNEAQ (reference sequence). CDR3 nucleotide sequence: TGTGCCAGCAGCATCCAGACCCCAAGGCAGGTTGGTGAAAAACTGTTTTTT. Protein product: CASSIQTPRQVGEKLFF. The full variable domain, completed using reference TRBV7-9 and TRBJ1-4, is DTGVSQNPRHKITKRGQNVTFRCDPISEHNRLYWYRQTLGQGPEFLTYFQNEAQLEKSRLLSDRFSAERPKGSFSTLEIQRTEQGDSAMYLCASSIQTPRQVGEKLFFGSGTQLSVL.

The gene calls are TRBV2 and TRBJ1-2; D uncertain. CDR1 SNHLY and CDR2 FYNNEI come from the germline V gene. The CDR3 consists of 13 residues. V was cut by 1 base and J by 4 bases, with 7 bases left in between. As DNA, the CDR3 is TGTGCCAGCAGTGAAGGGGCGGGCTATGGCTACACCTTC. Translating it yields CASSEGAGYGYTF.

The chain recombines TRBV29-1 with TRBJ2-7; weak D call: TRBD1 (5 bases). Germline CDR1 SQVTM, CDR2 ANQGSEA. Trimming cost V 7 bases and J 1 base, with 8 bases left between them. The CDR3 has 11 amino acids. The CDR3, as DNA: TGCAGCGGGGGCTCTTCCTACGAGCAGTACTTC. Protein product: CSGGSSYEQYF.

CDR3 residues: CASSLETGSHYGYTF. The CDR3 DNA is TGTGCCAGCAGCTTAGAGACAGGGTCACACTATGGCTACACCTTC. The V and J genes are TRBV7-8 and TRBJ1-2; 7 positions agree with TRBD1. This CDR3 spans 15 amino acids. The germline V gene encodes CDR1 SGHVS and CDR2 FQNEAQ. V lost 1 base to trimming and J lost 3 bases; unmatched junction nucleotides: 5.